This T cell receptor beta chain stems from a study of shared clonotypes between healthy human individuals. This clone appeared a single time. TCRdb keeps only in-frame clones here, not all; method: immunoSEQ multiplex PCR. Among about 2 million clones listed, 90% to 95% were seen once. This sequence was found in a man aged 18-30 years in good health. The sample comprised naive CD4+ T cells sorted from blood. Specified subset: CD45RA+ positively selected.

CDR3 loop: CSVSDWDHTEAFF. DNA of the CDR3: TGCAGCGTCTCGGACTGGGACCACACTGAAGCTTTCTTT. The rearrangement links TRBV29-1 to TRBJ1-1, with D maybe TRBD1 (5 bases). Deletions cut 6 bases from V and 3 bases from J, with 14 bases between. CDR3 size: 13 residues. Per the germline V gene, CDR1 is SQVTM and CDR2 is ANQGSEA.